The 26 T cell receptor beta chains in this list originate from one sample, sequenced in a study of blood T cell repertoires in COVID-19. Repertoires were generated with immunoSEQ multiplex PCR, while TCRdb's copy carries only in-frame clones and drops some. Of a few hundred thousand clones listed, 88% are singletons. The specimen was peripheral blood. The source of these receptors is a woman under 40 with COVID-19, enrolled during active disease.

DNA for the CDR3: TGTGCCAGCACAGGACTCAAAGAGACCCAGTACTTC. The encoded protein is CASTGLKETQYF. The chain couples TRBV2 to TRBJ2-5; D possibly corresponds to TRBD2 (5 bases). The germline CDR1 and CDR2 sequences are SNHLY and FYNNEI. CDR3 length: 12 amino acids. The germline V and J ends were trimmed by 7 bases and 3 bases, with 9 bases remaining between them. The full variable domain, with the rest looked up from reference TRBV2 and TRBJ2-5, is EPEVTQTPSHQVTQMGQEVILRCVPISNHLYFYWYRQILGQKVEFLVSFYNNEISEKSEIFDDQFSVERPDGSNFTLKIRSTKLEDSAMYFCASTGLKETQYFGPGTRLLVL.

This chain joins TRBV4-1 and TRBJ1-2; D perhaps matches TRBD1 (5 bases). Trimming left V 3 bases short and J 2 bases short, with 16 bases between. The CDR3 consists of 16 residues. Germline V lookup: CDR1 MGHRA, CDR2 YSYEKL. The CDR3 bases are TGCGCCAGCAGCCAGAATCCCGCGGACAACAACTATGGCTACACCTTC. Protein product: CASSQNPADNNYGYTF.

This chain links TRBV12-5 with TRBJ2-5; a possible D gene is TRBD1 (5 bases). CDR1 is LGHNT and CDR2 is FRNRAP in the germline V gene. Deletions cut 7 bases from V and 5 bases from J, with 26 bases between. This CDR3 is built from 17 residues. The CDR3 nucleotides are TGTGCTAGTGCCGTGAGTATGTGGGGCGCCGACGGGGAGACCCAGTACTTC. Translation gives CASAVSMWGADGETQYF.

The chain carries TRBV2 and TRBJ2-5, with D unclear. CDR3 length: 11 residues. Per germline, CDR1 SNHLY and CDR2 FYNNEI. The V gene lost 7 bases and the J gene lost 3 bases, with 6 bases spanning the gap. The CDR3 DNA reads as TGTGCCAGCACAGTGGAAGAGACCCAGTACTTC. The encoded protein is CASTVEETQYF.

The chain recombines TRBV12-3 or TRBV12-4 with TRBJ1-2, with D perhaps TRBD1 (5 bases). This CDR3 has 13 residues. The germline V and J ends were trimmed by 5 bases and 7 bases, with 14 bases remaining between them. Here the CDR3 reads CASSPGTGFGYTF. DNA of the CDR3: TGTGCCAGCAGTCCAGGAACAGGTTTTGGCTACACCTTC.

This clone has just one count. CDR3 sequence: CASSFDGVSPLHF. The CDR3 coding sequence is TGTGCCAGCAGTTTCGACGGGGTTTCACCCCTCCACTTT. The chain links TRBV27 to TRBJ1-6, with D uncertain. Trimming cost V 3 bases and J 9 bases, with 9 bases left between them. This CDR3 has 13 amino acids. In germline, CDR1 is MNHEY, CDR2 SMNVEV (reference sequence).

V and J are TRBV3-1 (or the pseudogene TRBV3-2) and TRBJ2-7; 7 bases agree with TRBD2. Germline V gene sequence: CDR1 LGHDT, CDR2 YNNKEL (reference sequence). The V and J ends lost 0 bases and 3 bases, in that order; junction bases with no gene match: 5. This CDR3 has 15 residues. CDR3 region: CASSQDGGGVYEQYF. In nucleotides, the CDR3 is TGTGCCAGCAGCCAAGATGGGGGGGGAGTCTACGAGCAGTACTTC.

The gene calls are TRBV4-1 and TRBJ1-2, with 7 positions matching TRBD1. This CDR3 is 12 amino acids long. V gave up 8 bases and J gave up 7 bases; unmatched junction bases: 7. Germline CDR1 and CDR2: MGHRA and YSYEKL. The CDR3 DNA is TGCGCCAGCTCCGAGACAGGGAGTGGCTACACCTTC. Translation: CASSETGSGYTF.

This sequence joins TRBV28 and TRBJ1-1; perhaps TRBD1 as D (5 bases). The length of the CDR3 is 13 residues. Germline V gene lookup returns CDR1 MDHEN and CDR2 SYDVKM. V dropped 6 bases and J dropped 1 base, with 9 bases sitting between them. CDR3 coding DNA: TGTGCCAGCAGGTATACAGGGAACACTGAAGCTTTCTTT. Encoded protein: CASRYTGNTEAFF.

V usage is TRBV6-6 and J usage is TRBJ1-4; the D gene is possibly TRBD1 (6 bases). The CDR3 consists of 13 residues. CDR1 and CDR2 (germline): MNHNY, SVGAGI (reference sequence). Trimming left V 6 bases short and J 10 bases short, with 15 bases between. This CDR3 is CASRPGLGGKLFF. The DNA for the CDR3 is TGTGCCAGCAGACCCGGTCTAGGGGGAAAACTGTTTTTT.

This clone was picked up one time. The DNA for the CDR3 is TGTGCCAGCAGTTTAAGTGGGACACCAAACACTGAAGCTTTCTTT. It codes for CASSLSGTPNTEAFF. J is TRBJ1-1 and V is TRBV27; possibly TRBD1 for D (6 bases). The length of the CDR3 is 15 residues. CDR1 and CDR2 (germline): MNHEY, SMNVEV (reference sequence). Trimming took 2 bases from V and 2 from J, leaving 12 bases between them.

The chain has TRBV3-1 (or the pseudogene TRBV3-2) and TRBJ2-5; 12 bases align to TRBD2. Germline CDR1 LGHDT, CDR2 YNNKEL (reference sequence). The J segment lost 4 bases and the V segment lost 4 bases, leaving 10 bases of the junction unmatched. This CDR3 has 17 amino acids. The CDR3 region is CASSLSSGGAWRETQYF. The CDR3 bases are TGTGCCAGCAGCCTATCTAGCGGGGGGGCCTGGCGAGAGACCCAGTACTTC.

For the CDR3, the DNA is TGTGCCAGCGATTCTTTGACAGGGACCCACAGGGGCCCCTTTAAAGCTTTCTTT. It codes for CASDSLTGTHRGPFKAFF. The rearrangement links TRBV19 to TRBJ1-1; TRBD1 agrees at 7 bases. V gave up 9 bases and J gave up 9 bases; unmatched junction bases: 28. Germline V gives CDR1 LNHDA, CDR2 SQIVND (reference sequence). This CDR3 has 18 residues.

The V gene is TRBV5-5, the J gene TRBJ1-6; D gene ambiguous. Germline V gives CDR1 SGHKS, CDR2 YYEKEE (reference sequence). The CDR3 contains 14 residues. V was cut by 1 base and J by 5 bases, with 7 bases left in between. The CDR3 nucleotides are TGTGCCAGCAGCTTGTCTACGGATAATTCACCCCTCCACTTT. This translates into CASSLSTDNSPLHF.

The chain uses TRBV11-3 and TRBJ2-7; tentative D call: TRBD1 (5 bases). V dropped 1 base and J dropped 4 bases, with 8 bases sitting between them. The CDR3 runs 13 residues. CDR1 and CDR2 from the germline V gene are SGHNT and YENEEA. This chain's CDR3 is CASSLVGHYEQYF. DNA for the CDR3: TGTGCCAGCAGCTTAGTCGGACATTACGAGCAGTACTTC.

This clone was found a few times. The genes are TRBV5-4 and TRBJ1-2; 12 bases line up with TRBD1. The V segment lost 3 bases and the J segment 4 bases; nucleotides outside the gene matches: 7. CDR3 length equals 16 residues. Germline CDR1 SGHNT, CDR2 YYREEE (reference sequence). CDR3 amino acids: CASSSPGQGAGYGYTF. CDR3 bases: TGTGCCAGCAGCTCCCCGGGACAGGGGGCCGGCTATGGCTACACCTTC.

The table lists this clone with a count of one. V and J are TRBV15 and TRBJ1-1; D is unresolved. The CDR3 has 13 residues. Germline CDR1 is LNHNV and CDR2 is YYDKDF (reference sequence). Trimming stripped 5 bases from V and 1 base from J, with 8 bases between. CDR3 residues: CATSQQPNTEAFF. The CDR3 DNA reads as TGTGCCACCAGCCAACAGCCGAACACTGAAGCTTTCTTT.

The rearrangement uses TRBV19 and TRBJ1-5; maybe TRBD1 (6 bases). The germline V and J ends were trimmed by 6 bases and 3 bases, with 9 bases remaining between them. Germline lookup yields CDR1 LNHDA and CDR2 SQIVND (reference sequence). The CDR3 has 13 amino acids. In DNA form, the CDR3 reads TGTGCCAGTAGCCAGGGACACAATCAGCCCCAGCATTTT. It specifies CASSQGHNQPQHF. Drawing the rest from reference TRBV19 and TRBJ1-5, the complete variable domain is DGGITQSPKYLFRKEGQNVTLSCEQNLNHDAMYWYRQDPGQGLRLIYYSQIVNDFQKGDIAEGYSVSREKKESFPLTVTSAQKNPTAFYLCASSQGHNQPQHFGDGTRLSIL.

The chain combines TRBV3-1 (or the pseudogene TRBV3-2) with TRBJ1-3; a possible D gene is TRBD1 (6 bases). This CDR3 spans 14 amino acids. CDR1 is LGHDT and CDR2 is YNNKEL in the germline V gene (reference sequence). Trimming stripped 4 bases from V and 4 bases from J, with 11 bases between. The DNA of the CDR3 is TGTGCCAGCAGCCGCAGGGGTTCGGGAAACACCATATATTTT. It codes for CASSRRGSGNTIYF.

V is TRBV19 and J is TRBJ2-2; D might be TRBD1 (6 bases). V was shortened by 9 bases and J by 0 bases, with 11 bases between the two germline ends. CDR1 is LNHDA and CDR2 is SQIVND in the germline V gene (reference sequence). The CDR3 covers 14 residues. The CDR3, as DNA: TGTGCCAGCCATGGGACACCGAACACCGGGGAGCTGTTTTTT. Translated: CASHGTPNTGELFF.

With respect to this clone: Other nucleotide sequences from this sample produce the same CDR3. CDR3 coding DNA: TGCGCCAGCAGCTTTCAGAACACCGGGGAGCTGTTTTTT. Translated: CASSFQNTGELFF. This rearrangement joins TRBV5-1 to TRBJ2-2, with no clear D. There are 13 residues in the CDR3. V was clipped by 2 bases and J by 1 base, with 3 bases between them. Germline assignment: CDR1 SGHRS and CDR2 YFSETQ.

The rearrangement uses TRBV7-7 and TRBJ2-5; TRBD1 aligns across 8 bases. In germline, CDR1 is SSHAT, CDR2 FNYEAQ (reference sequence). J lost 4 bases, V lost 5 bases, and 6 bases had no gene match. The CDR3 length is 14 residues. In DNA, the CDR3 is TGTGCCAGCAGCCTAGACAGGGGTGCAGAGACCCAGTACTTC. It codes for CASSLDRGAETQYF.

The V gene is TRBV11-2, the J gene TRBJ2-1; TRBD1 might be the D (5 bases). Germline lookup yields CDR1 SGHAT and CDR2 FQNNGV. V lost 5 bases, J lost 4 bases, and 9 bases lay in between. The CDR3 contains 13 residues. The CDR3 DNA reads TGTGCCAGCAGCCGACAGACTTACAATGAGCAGTTCTTC. This codes for CASSRQTYNEQFF.

This clone was found once. J is TRBJ1-1 and V is TRBV11-3, with 8 bases identical to TRBD1. V was clipped by 5 bases and J by 0 bases; unmatched bases: 5. The germline CDR1 and CDR2 sequences are SGHNT and YENEEA. This CDR3 spans 15 amino acids. The CDR3 DNA sequence: TGTGCCAGCAGCGCCCGGGACAGGATGAACACTGAAGCTTTCTTT. The encoded protein is CASSARDRMNTEAFF.

The chain recombines TRBV2 with TRBJ1-5, with D unclear. V was cut by 6 bases and J by 6 bases, with 12 bases left in between. Germline assignment: CDR1 SNHLY and CDR2 FYNNEI. This CDR3 comprises 13 residues. CDR3 sequence reads: CASSQVGSQPQHF. The CDR3 nucleotides read TGTGCCAGCAGCCAGGTCGGTTCTCAGCCCCAGCATTTT.

This chain links TRBV27 with TRBJ1-2; D may be TRBD1 (5 bases). Trimming took 0 bases from V and 10 from J, leaving 15 bases between them. The CDR3 totals 14 residues. The germline V gene encodes CDR1 MNHEY and CDR2 SMNVEV (reference sequence). The CDR3 loop reads CASSLSAGVNVYTF. In nucleotides, the CDR3 is TGTGCCAGCAGTTTATCTGCGGGGGTAAATGTCTACACCTTC.